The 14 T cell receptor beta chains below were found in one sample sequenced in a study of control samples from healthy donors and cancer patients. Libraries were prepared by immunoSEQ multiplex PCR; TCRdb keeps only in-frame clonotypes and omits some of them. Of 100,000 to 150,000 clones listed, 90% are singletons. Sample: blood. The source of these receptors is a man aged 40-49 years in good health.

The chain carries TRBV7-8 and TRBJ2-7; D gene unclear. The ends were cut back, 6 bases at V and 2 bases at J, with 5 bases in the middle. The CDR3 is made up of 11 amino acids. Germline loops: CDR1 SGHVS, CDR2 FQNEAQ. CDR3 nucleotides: TGTGCCAGCAGTGAGCCCTACGAGCAGTACTTC. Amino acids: CASSEPYEQYF. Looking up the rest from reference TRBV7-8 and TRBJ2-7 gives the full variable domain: GAGVSQSPRYKVAKRGQDVALRCDPISGHVSLFWYQQALGQGPEFLTYFQNEAQLDKSGLPSDRFFAERPEGSVSTLKIQRTQQEDSAVYLCASSEPYEQYFGPGTRLTVT.

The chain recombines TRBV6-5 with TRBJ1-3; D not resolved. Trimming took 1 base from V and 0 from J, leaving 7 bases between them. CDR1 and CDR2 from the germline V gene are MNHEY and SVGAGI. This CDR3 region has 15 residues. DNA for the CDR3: TGTGCCAGCAGTTACTTCGGCTTCTCTGGAAACACCATATATTTT. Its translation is CASSYFGFSGNTIYF.

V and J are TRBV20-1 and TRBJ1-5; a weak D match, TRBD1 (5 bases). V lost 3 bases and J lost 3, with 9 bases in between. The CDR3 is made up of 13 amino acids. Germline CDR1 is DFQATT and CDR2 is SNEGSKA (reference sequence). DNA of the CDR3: TGCAGTGCTAGTGAGGGACCCAATCAGCCCCAGCATTTT. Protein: CSASEGPNQPQHF.

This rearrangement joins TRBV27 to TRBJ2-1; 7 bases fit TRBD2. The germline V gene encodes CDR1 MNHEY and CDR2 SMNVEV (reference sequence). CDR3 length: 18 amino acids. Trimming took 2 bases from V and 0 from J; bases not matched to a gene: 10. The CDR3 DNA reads TGTGCCAGCAGTTTAAATGGCGGGGGTTCCGGCTCCTACAATGAGCAGTTCTTC. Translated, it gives CASSLNGGGSGSYNEQFF.

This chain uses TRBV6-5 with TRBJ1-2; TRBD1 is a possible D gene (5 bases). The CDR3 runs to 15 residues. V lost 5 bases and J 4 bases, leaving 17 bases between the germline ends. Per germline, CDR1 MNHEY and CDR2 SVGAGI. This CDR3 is CASSTDILRGYGYTF. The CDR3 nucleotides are TGTGCCAGCAGTACCGACATCTTAAGGGGCTATGGCTACACCTTC.

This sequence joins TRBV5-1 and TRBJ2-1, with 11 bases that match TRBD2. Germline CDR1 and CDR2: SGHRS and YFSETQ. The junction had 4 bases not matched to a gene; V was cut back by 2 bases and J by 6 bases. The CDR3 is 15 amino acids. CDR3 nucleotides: TGCGCCAGCAGCTTCCTAGCGGGGGGCCGCAATGAGCAGTTCTTC. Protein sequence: CASSFLAGGRNEQFF.

CDR3 coding DNA: TGTGCCAGCAGTGAACAGGGGGGGTTTAACAATGAGCAGTTCTTC. Translated, it gives CASSEQGGFNNEQFF. V gene TRBV6-1 combines with J gene TRBJ2-1; either TRBD1 or TRBD2 may fit D (7 bases each). The CDR3 totals 15 residues. Looked up from germline, CDR1 is MNHNS and CDR2 is SASEGT. The V and J ends lost 2 bases and 5 bases respectively, with 13 bases between them.

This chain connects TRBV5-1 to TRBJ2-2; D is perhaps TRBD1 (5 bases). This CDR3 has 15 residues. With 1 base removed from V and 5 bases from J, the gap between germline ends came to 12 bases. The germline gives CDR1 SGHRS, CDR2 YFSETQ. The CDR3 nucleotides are TGCGCCAGCAGCTTGTTCCGGCGACAGACCGGGGAGCTGTTTTTT. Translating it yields CASSLFRRQTGELFF.

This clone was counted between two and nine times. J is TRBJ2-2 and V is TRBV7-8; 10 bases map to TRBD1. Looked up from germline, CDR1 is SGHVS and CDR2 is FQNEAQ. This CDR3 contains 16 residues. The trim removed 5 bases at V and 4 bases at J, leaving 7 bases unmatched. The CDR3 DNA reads TGTGCCAGCAGCCCGGGACAGGGGCCCCTCACCGGGGAGCTGTTTTTT. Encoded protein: CASSPGQGPLTGELFF.

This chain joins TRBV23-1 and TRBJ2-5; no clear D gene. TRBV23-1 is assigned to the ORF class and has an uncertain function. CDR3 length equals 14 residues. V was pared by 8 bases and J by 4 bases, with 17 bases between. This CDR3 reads CASPHCTGLETQYF. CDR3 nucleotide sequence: TGCGCCAGCCCCCATTGCACCGGGCTAGAGACCCAGTACTTC.

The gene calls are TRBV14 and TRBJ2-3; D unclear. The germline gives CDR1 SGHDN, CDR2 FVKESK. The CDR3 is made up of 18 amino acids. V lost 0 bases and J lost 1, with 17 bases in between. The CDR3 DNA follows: TGTGCCAGCAGCCAAGATCTGATATTTGCATCCCGCACAGATACGCAGTATTTT. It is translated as CASSQDLIFASRTDTQYF.

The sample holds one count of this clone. The CDR3 nucleotides are TGTGCCAGCACAGGGAGGGGGAACACCGGGGAGCTGTTTTTT. It yields the protein CASTGRGNTGELFF. The chain carries TRBV2 and TRBJ2-2, with 7 bases that match TRBD2. The CDR3 is 14 residues long. V was pared by 7 bases and J by 1 base, with 3 bases of the junction left unmatched. Germline CDR1 and CDR2: SNHLY and FYNNEI. Combining the CDR3 with reference TRBV2 and TRBJ2-2 gives the whole variable domain EPEVTQTPSHQVTQMGQEVILRCVPISNHLYFYWYRQILGQKVEFLVSFYNNEISEKSEIFDDQFSVERPDGSNFTLKIRSTKLEDSAMYFCASTGRGNTGELFFGEGSRLTVL.

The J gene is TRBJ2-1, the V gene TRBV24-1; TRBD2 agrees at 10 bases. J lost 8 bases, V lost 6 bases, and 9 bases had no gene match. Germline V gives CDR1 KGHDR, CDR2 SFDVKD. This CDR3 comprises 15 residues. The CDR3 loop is CATSPGLAETDEQFF. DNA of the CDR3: TGTGCCACCAGTCCAGGACTAGCGGAGACTGATGAGCAGTTCTTC.

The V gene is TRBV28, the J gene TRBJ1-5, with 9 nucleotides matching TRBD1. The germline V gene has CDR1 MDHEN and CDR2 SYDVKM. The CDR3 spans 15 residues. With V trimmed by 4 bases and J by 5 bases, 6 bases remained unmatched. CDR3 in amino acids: CASSYRDRAYQPQHF. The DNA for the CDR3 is TGTGCCAGCAGTTACCGGGACAGGGCGTATCAGCCCCAGCATTTT.